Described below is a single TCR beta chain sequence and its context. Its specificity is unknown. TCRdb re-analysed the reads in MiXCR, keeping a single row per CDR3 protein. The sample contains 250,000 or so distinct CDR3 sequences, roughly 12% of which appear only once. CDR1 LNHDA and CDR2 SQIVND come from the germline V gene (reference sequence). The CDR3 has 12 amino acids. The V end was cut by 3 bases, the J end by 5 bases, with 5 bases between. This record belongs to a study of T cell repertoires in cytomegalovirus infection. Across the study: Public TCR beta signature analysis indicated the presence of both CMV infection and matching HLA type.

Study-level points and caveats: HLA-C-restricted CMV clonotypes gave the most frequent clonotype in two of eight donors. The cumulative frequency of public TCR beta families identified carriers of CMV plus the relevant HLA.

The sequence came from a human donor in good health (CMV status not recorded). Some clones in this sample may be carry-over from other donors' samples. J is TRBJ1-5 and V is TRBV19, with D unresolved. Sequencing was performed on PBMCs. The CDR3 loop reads CASSMVYQPQHF. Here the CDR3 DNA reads TGTGCCAGTAGTATGGTTTATCAGCCCCAGCATTTT.